These 7 T cell receptor beta chains originate from one sample sequenced in a study of cytomegalovirus exposure and HLA in healthy donors. PCR employed 60 Vbeta and 13 Jbeta primers. The method was immunoSEQ multiplex PCR; TCRdb's version includes in-frame clones alone and lacks a portion of them. The sample has 60,000 to 85,000 clones, around 82% seen once. Sequencing was carried out using PBMCs. All receptors come from a man aged 40-49 years in good health and CMV-seronegative.

The chain employs TRBV7-3 and TRBJ2-2, with 7 bases fitting TRBD1. Germline-derived CDR1 and CDR2 are SGHTA and FQGTGA. After removal of 2 bases from V and 4 bases from J, the junction contained 4 bases not matched to a gene. CDR3 length: 15 residues. The CDR3 sequence: CASSLSRDSTGELFF. The CDR3 region has the DNA TGTGCCAGCAGCTTATCCCGGGACAGCACCGGGGAGCTGTTTTTT. The variable domain in full, with the rest retrieved from reference TRBV7-3 and TRBJ2-2, is GAGVSQTPSNKVTEKGKYVELRCDPISGHTALYWYRQSLGQGPEFLIYFQGTGAADDSGLPNDRFFAVRPEGSVSTLKIQRTERGDSAVYLCASSLSRDSTGELFFGEGSRLTVL.

The rearrangement links TRBV10-3 to TRBJ2-3, with a possible D match to TRBD1 (6 bases). The CDR3 runs 14 residues. CDR1 is ENHRY and CDR2 is SYGVKD in the germline V gene. Trimming stripped 1 base from V and 5 bases from J, with 10 bases between. CDR3 in DNA: TGTGCCATCAGTGAGTTGGGGGCGATAGATACGCAGTATTTT. Translation: CAISELGAIDTQYF.

The chain recombines TRBV6-5 with TRBJ2-1; D perhaps matches TRBD2 (5 bases). Germline V gives CDR1 MNHEY, CDR2 SVGAGI. The CDR3 extends over 16 amino acids. V gave up 2 bases and J gave up 0 bases, with 11 bases separating them. The CDR3 DNA sequence: TGTGCCAGCAGTTACGACGACTATAGCTCCTACAATGAGCAGTTCTTC. Its protein product is CASSYDDYSSYNEQFF.

In this sample, this clone turned up a few times. The V gene is TRBV7-3, the J gene TRBJ1-1, with 11 bases matching TRBD1. The CDR3 loop spans 14 amino acids. CDR1 SGHTA and CDR2 FQGTGA come from the germline V gene. V lost 6 bases and J lost 3; bases outside the gene matches: 3. CDR3 region: CASSPGQGDTEAFF. As DNA, the CDR3 is TGTGCCAGCAGTCCGGGACAGGGGGACACTGAAGCTTTCTTT.

This chain connects TRBV5-1 to TRBJ2-3; TRBD1 agrees at 10 bases. CDR1 SGHRS and CDR2 YFSETQ come from the germline V gene. CDR3 length: 14 residues. Losses at the gene ends were 6 bases for V and 6 bases for J; bases not matched to a gene: 7. The CDR3 bases are TGCGCCAGCACCGTGACAGGGGGCGTTGATACGCAGTATTTT. It translates to CASTVTGGVDTQYF.

V usage is TRBV4-1 and J usage is TRBJ1-2; D not resolved. CDR1 and CDR2 (germline): MGHRA, YSYEKL. This CDR3 contains 14 residues. With 2 bases removed from V and 9 bases from J, the gap between germline ends came to 16 bases. In DNA, the CDR3 is TGCGCCAGCAGCCAAAGTTCGGGCGGACTTCGCTACACCTTC. Translating it yields CASSQSSGGLRYTF.

This clone was observed once. At one end the junction does not follow the germline gene, possibly because of a read error. CDR3 sequence reads: CASSVRDELFF. The CDR3 DNA reads as TGTGCCAGCAGTGTTCGCGATGAGCTGTTCTTC. The V call is TRBV6-1, the J call TRBJ2-1; D ambiguous. The CDR3 is made up of 11 amino acids. Germline CDR1 and CDR2: MNHNS and SASEGT.